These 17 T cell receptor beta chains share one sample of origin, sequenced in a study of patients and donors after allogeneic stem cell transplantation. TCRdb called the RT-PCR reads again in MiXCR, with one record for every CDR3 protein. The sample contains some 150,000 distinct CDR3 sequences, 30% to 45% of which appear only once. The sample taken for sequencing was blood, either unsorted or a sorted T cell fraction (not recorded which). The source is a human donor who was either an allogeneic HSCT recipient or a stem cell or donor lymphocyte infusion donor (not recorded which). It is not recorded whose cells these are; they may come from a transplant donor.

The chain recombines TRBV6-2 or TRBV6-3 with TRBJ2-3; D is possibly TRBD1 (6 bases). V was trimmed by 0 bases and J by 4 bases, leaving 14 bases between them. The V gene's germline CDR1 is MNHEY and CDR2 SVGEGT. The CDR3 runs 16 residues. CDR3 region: CASSYSRQARADTQYF. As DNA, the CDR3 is TGTGCCAGCAGTTACTCTCGACAGGCGAGGGCAGATACGCAGTATTTT.

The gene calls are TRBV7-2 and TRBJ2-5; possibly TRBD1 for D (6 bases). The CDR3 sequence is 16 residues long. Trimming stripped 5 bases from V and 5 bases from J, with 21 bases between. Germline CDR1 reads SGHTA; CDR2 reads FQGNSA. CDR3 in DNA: TGTGCCAGCAGCCTACCGGACAGCTCCCCCCAGGAGACCCAGTACTTC. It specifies CASSLPDSSPQETQYF.

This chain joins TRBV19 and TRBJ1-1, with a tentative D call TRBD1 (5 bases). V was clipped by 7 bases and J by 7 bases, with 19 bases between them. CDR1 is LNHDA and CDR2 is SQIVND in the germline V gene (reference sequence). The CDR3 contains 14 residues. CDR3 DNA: TGTGCCAGTAACCCGTGGGGGGTCACGGGTGAAGCTTTCTTT. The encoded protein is CASNPWGVTGEAFF.

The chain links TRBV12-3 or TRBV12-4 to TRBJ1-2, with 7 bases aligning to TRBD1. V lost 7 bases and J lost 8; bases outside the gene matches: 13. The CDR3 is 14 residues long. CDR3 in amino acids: CASNPTGAGTGYTF. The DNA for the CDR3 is TGTGCCAGCAACCCCACAGGGGCGGGGACGGGCTACACCTTC.

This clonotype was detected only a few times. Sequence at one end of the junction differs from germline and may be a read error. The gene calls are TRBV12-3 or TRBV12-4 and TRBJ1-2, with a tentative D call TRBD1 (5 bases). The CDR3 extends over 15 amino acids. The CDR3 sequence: CAISHPTGTDYGYTF. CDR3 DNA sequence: TGTGCCATCAGTCACCCCACCGGGACGGACTATGGCTACACCTTC.

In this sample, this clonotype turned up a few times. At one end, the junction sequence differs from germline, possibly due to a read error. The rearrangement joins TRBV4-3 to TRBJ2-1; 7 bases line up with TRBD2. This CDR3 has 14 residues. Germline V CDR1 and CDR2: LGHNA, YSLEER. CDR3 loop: CASSKERGDNEQFF. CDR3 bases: TGCGCCAGCAGCAAAGAGCGGGGAGACAATGAGCAGTTCTTC.

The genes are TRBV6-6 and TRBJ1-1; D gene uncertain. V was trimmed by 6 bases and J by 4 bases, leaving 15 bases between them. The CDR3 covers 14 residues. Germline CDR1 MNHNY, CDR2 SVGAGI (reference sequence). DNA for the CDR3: TGTGCCAGCAGCGGGATCGGGCCTGGCACTGAAGCTTTCTTT. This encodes CASSGIGPGTEAFF.

CDR3 DNA sequence: TGCAGTGCTAGAGATCGGGCTTATTCCTACGAGCAGTACGTC. Its translation is CSARDRAYSYEQYV. V gene TRBV20-1 combines with J gene TRBJ2-7; D remains unclear. This CDR3 spans 14 amino acids. Trimming took off 0 bases at V and 1 base at J, with 10 bases between the two ends. Germline CDR1 DFQATT, CDR2 SNEGSKA (reference sequence).

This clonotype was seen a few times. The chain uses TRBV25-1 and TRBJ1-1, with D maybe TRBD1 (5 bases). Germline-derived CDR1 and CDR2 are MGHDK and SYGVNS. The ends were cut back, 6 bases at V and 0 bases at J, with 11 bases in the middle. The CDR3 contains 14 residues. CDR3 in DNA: TGTGCCAGCAGAAGAAAGGGGATGAACACTGAAGCTTTCTTT. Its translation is CASRRKGMNTEAFF.

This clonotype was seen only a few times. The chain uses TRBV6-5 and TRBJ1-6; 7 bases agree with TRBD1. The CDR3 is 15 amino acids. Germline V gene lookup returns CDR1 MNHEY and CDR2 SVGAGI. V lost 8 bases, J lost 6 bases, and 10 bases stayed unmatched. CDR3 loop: CASVKTGASNSPLHF. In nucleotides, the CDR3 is TGTGCCAGCGTAAAAACAGGGGCTAGTAATTCACCCCTCCACTTT.

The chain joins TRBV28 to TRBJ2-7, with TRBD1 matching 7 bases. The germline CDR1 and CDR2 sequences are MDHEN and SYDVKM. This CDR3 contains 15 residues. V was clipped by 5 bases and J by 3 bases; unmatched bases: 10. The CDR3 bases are TGTGCCAGCAGTACCCCGGGACAGCCTCGCTACGAGCAGTACGTC. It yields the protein CASSTPGQPRYEQYV.

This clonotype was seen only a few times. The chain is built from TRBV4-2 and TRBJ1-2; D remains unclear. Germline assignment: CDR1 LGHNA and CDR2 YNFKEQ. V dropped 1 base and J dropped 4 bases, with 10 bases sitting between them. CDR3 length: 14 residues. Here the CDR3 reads CASSQVKETYGYTF. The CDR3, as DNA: TGTGCCAGCAGCCAAGTGAAGGAGACCTATGGCTACACCTTC.

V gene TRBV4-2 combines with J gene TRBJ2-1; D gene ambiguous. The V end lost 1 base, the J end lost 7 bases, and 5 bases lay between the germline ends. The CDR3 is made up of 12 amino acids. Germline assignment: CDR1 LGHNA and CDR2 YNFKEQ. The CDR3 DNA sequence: TGTGCCAGCAGCCAAGTAACGAATGAGCAGTTCTTC. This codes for CASSQVTNEQFF.

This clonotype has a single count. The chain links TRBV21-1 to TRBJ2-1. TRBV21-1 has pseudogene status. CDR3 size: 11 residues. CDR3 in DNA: TGTTCCAGCAGTATAGACTCTGAGCAGTTCTTC. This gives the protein CSSSIDSEQFF.

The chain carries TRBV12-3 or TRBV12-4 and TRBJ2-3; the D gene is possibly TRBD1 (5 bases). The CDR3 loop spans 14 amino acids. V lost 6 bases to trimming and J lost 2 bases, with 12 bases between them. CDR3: CASSDSYFTDTQYF. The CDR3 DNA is TGTGCCAGCAGCGACAGCTACTTCACAGATACGCAGTATTTT.

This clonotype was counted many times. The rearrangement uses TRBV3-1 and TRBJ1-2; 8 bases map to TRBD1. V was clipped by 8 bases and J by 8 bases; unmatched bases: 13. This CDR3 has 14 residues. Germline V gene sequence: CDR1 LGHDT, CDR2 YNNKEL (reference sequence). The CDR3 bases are TGTGCCAGCCGCGAACGTGGACAGGGCGGAGGCTACACCTTC. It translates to CASRERGQGGGYTF.

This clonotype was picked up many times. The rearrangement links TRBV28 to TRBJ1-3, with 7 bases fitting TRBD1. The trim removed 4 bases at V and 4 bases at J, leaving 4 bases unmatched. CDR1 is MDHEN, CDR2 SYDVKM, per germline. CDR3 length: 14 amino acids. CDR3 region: CASSSDRKGNTIYF. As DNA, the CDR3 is TGTGCCAGCAGTTCGGACAGGAAAGGAAACACCATATATTTT.